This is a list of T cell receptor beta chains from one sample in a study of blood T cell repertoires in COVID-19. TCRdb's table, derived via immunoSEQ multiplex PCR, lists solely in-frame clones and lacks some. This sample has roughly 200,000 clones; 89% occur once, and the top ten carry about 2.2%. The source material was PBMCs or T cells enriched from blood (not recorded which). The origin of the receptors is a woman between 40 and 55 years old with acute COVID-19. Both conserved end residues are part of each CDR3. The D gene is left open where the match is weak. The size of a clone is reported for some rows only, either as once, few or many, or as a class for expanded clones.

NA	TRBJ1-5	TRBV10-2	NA	CASSESGAGQPQHF	TGCGCCAGCAGTGAGTCGGGGGCCGGGCAGCCCCAGCATTTT
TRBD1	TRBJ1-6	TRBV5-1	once	CASSSDRGPGSPLHF	TGCGCCAGCAGCTCAGACAGGGGGCCGGGGTCACCCCTCCACTTT
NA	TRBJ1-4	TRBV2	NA	CASRVRQSTNEKLFF	TGTGCCAGCAGGGTTAGACAGTCAACTAATGAAAAACTGTTTTTT
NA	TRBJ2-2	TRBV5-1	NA	CASSLGRVNTGELFF	TGCGCCAGCAGCTTGGGCAGGGTGAACACCGGGGAGCTGTTTTTT
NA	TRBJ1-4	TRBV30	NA	CAWRRGGTNEKLFF	TGTGCCTGGAGGCGGGGGGGGACTAATGAAAAACTGTTTTTT
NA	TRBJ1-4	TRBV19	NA	CASREERELFF	TGTGCCAGTAGGGAAGAGCGGGAACTGTTTTTT
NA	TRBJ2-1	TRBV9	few	CASSLTSSYNEQFF	TGTGCCAGCAGCCTTACTAGCTCCTACAATGAGCAGTTCTTC
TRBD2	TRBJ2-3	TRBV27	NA	CASNPETSGGTDTQYF	TGTGCCAGCAACCCCGAAACGAGCGGGGGGACAGATACGCAGTATTTT
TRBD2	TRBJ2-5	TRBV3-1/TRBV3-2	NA	CASSLGLAGYQETQYF	TGTGCCAGCAGCCTGGGACTAGCGGGGTACCAAGAGACCCAGTACTTC
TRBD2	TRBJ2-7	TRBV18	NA	CASSPRLATYEQYF	TGTGCCAGCTCACCGAGACTAGCGACCTACGAGCAGTACTTC
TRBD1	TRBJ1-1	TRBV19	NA	CASRDRENTEAFF	TGTGCCAGTCGGGACAGGGAGAACACTGAAGCTTTCTTT
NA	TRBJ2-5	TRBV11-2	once	CASSPSKTLLQETQYF	TGTGCCAGCAGCCCCTCGAAGACTCTTCTTCAAGAGACCCAGTACTTC
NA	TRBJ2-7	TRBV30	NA	CAGKRRPVPEQYF	TGTGCCGGGAAACGGAGGCCCGTTCCGGAGCAGTACTTC
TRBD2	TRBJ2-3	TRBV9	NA	CASSGGLADTQYF	TGTGCCAGCAGCGGCGGACTAGCAGATACGCAGTATTTT
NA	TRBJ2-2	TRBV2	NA	CASSEAYTGELFF	TGTGCCAGCAGTGAAGCCTACACCGGGGAGCTGTTTTTT
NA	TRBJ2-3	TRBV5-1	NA	CASSLDSSGESQYF	TGCGCCAGCAGCCTGGACTCCTCGGGGGAATCGCAGTATTTT
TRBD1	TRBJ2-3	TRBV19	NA	CASREQGAPTDTQYF	TGTGCCAGTAGAGAACAGGGGGCCCCAACAGATACGCAGTATTTT
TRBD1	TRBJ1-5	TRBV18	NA	CASSRGTGVDQPQHF	TGTGCCAGCTCACGCGGGACAGGGGTTGATCAGCCCCAGCATTTT
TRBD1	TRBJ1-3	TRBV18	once	CASSPPTGISGNTIYF	TGTGCCAGCTCACCACCGACAGGGATCTCTGGAAACACCATATATTTT
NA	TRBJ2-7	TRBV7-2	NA	CASSPGGTRHEQYF	TGTGCCAGCAGCCCAGGCGGGACTCGGCACGAGCAGTACTTC
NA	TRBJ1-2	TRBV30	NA	CAWIQGFGYTF	TGTGCCTGGATTCAGGGGTTTGGCTACACCTTC
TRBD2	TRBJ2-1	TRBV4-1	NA	CASSQDWRGGSYNEQFF	TGCGCCAGCAGCCAAGATTGGCGGGGGGGGTCTTACAATGAGCAGTTCTTC
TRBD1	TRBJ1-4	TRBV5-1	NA	CASSGTGGPTNEKLFF	TGCGCCAGCAGCGGAACAGGGGGCCCAACTAATGAAAAACTGTTTTTT
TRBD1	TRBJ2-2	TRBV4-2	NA	CASSLRVTGGTGELFF	TGTGCCAGCAGCCTCCGTGTAACAGGGGGGACCGGGGAGCTGTTTTTT
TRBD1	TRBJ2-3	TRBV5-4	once	CASSWPGQGARDTQYF	TGTGCCAGCAGCTGGCCGGGACAGGGGGCGAGAGATACGCAGTATTTT
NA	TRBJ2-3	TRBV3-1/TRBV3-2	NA	CASSQAPSTDTQYF	TGTGCCAGCAGCCAAGCCCCTAGCACAGATACGCAGTATTTT
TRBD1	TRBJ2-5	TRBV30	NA	CAWRGQGAGETQYF	TGTGCCTGGAGGGGACAGGGGGCTGGGGAGACCCAGTACTTC
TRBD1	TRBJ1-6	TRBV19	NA	CASSRQGVFYNSPLHF	TGTGCCAGTAGTAGACAGGGGGTATTTTATAATTCACCCCTCCACTTT
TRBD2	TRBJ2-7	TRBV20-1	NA	CSASKAGGPPSYEQYF	TGCAGTGCTAGTAAAGCGGGGGGCCCTCCTTCCTACGAGCAGTACTTC
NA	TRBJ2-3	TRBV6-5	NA	CASSSTGDTQYF	TGTGCCAGCAGCTCTACAGGAGATACGCAGTATTTT
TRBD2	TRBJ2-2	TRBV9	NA	CASSASGTSGSGKSTGELFF	TGTGCCAGCAGCGCGTCCGGGACTAGCGGGTCAGGGAAGAGTACCGGGGAGCTGTTTTTT
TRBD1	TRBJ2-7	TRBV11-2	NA	CASSESDRGNNEQYF	TGTGCCAGCAGCGAATCGGACAGGGGGAACAACGAGCAGTACTTC
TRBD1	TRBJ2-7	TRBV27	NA	CASSLNRGIGQYF	TGTGCCAGCAGTTTGAACAGGGGTATAGGGCAGTACTTC
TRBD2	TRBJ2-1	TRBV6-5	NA	CASSPGLARKNEQFF	TGTGCCAGCAGTCCAGGACTAGCCCGAAAAAATGAGCAGTTCTTC
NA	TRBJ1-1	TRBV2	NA	CASSEEGEAFF	TGTGCCAGCAGTGAGGAGGGTGAAGCTTTCTTT
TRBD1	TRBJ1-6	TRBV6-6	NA	CASSYGDRVLSPLHF	TGTGCCAGCAGTTACGGTGACAGGGTTCTTTCACCCCTCCACTTT
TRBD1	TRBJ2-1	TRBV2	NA	CASSGGQGYNEQFF	TGTGCCAGCAGTGGAGGACAGGGGTACAATGAGCAGTTCTTC
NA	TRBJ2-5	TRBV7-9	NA	CASSLEGQRETQYF	TGTGCCAGCAGCTTAGAAGGCCAGAGGGAGACCCAGTACTTC
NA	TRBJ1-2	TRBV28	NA	CASSFRQDPYGYTF	TGTGCCAGCAGTTTCCGACAGGACCCTTATGGCTACACCTTC
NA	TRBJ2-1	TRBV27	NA	CASTLQVGHEQFF	TGTGCCAGCACCCTACAGGTAGGGCATGAGCAGTTCTTC
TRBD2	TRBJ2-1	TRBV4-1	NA	CASSQFNLGLAGLALYNEQFF	TGCGCCAGCAGCCAATTTAATCTCGGGCTAGCGGGACTGGCTCTGTACAATGAGCAGTTCTTC
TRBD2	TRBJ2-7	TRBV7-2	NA	CASSLFPPTSGRARNEQYF	TGTGCCAGCAGCTTATTTCCCCCGACTAGCGGGAGAGCGAGGAACGAGCAGTACTTC
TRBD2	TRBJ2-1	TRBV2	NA	CASSTAGGTYNEQFF	TGTGCCAGCAGCACAGCGGGGGGGACCTACAATGAGCAGTTCTTC
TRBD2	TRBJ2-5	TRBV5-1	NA	CASSDASGRAQETQYF	TGCGCCAGCAGCGACGCTAGCGGGAGAGCTCAAGAGACCCAGTACTTC
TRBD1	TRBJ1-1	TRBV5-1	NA	CASSFRTGGNTEAFF	TGCGCCAGCAGCTTCCGGACAGGGGGGAACACTGAAGCTTTCTTT
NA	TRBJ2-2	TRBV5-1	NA	CASSLLGETTDTGELFF	TGCGCCAGCAGCTTGTTAGGCGAAACTACGGACACCGGGGAGCTGTTTTTT
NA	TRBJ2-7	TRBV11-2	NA	CASSTGQYEQYF	TGTGCCAGCAGCACCGGACAGTACGAGCAGTACTTC
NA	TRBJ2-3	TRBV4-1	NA	CASSQGATDTQYF	TGCGCCAGCAGCCAAGGGGCCACAGATACGCAGTATTTT
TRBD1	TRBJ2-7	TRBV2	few	CASSSQGVESYEQYF	TGTGCCAGCAGCTCACAGGGGGTCGAGTCCTACGAGCAGTACTTC
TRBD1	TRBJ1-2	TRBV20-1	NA	CSASPRGQGINYGYTF	TGCAGTGCTAGTCCTCGCGGACAGGGAATAAACTATGGCTACACCTTC